The 21 T cell receptor beta chains listed next were all sequenced from one sample in a study of siplizumab effects on memory and regulatory T cells. The assay was immunoSEQ multiplex PCR, and TCRdb's table has in-frame clones only and misses some. The sample holds some 100,000 clones, 93% seen once. The sample was CD8+ T cells sorted from blood. The origin of the receptors is a human donor in good health.

The V call is TRBV9, the J call TRBJ1-1; weak D call: TRBD1 (5 bases). Germline V lookup: CDR1 SGDLS, CDR2 YYNGEE. The ends were cut back, 0 bases at V and 5 bases at J, with 8 bases in the middle. The CDR3 is made up of 13 amino acids. CDR3 amino acids: CASSVGGWTEAFF. The CDR3 DNA is TGTGCCAGCAGCGTAGGGGGGTGGACTGAAGCTTTCTTT.

The count of this clone is one. The rearrangement links TRBV5-1 to TRBJ1-1; 9 bases align to TRBD1. The CDR3 is 15 residues long. Germline values: CDR1 SGHRS, CDR2 YFSETQ. J lost 6 bases, V lost 4 bases, and 10 bases had no gene match. CDR3 amino acids: CASSPTGQGNPEAFF. In DNA, the CDR3 is TGCGCCAGCAGCCCCACGGGACAGGGAAACCCTGAAGCTTTCTTT.

This chain links TRBV18 with TRBJ2-5; D remains ambiguous. CDR3 length: 15 residues. The V gene lost 8 bases and the J gene lost 1 base, with 17 bases spanning the gap. Germline CDR1 is KGHSH and CDR2 is LQKENI. DNA for the CDR3: TGTGCCAGCCTAGACCCGGCAACTATCCAAGAGACCCAGTACTTC. Protein: CASLDPATIQETQYF.

The chain links TRBV11-3 to TRBJ2-5; 11 positions agree with TRBD2. The CDR3 spans 16 residues. Looked up from germline, CDR1 is SGHNT and CDR2 is YENEEA. The V and J ends lost 0 bases and 1 base, in that order; junction bases with no gene match: 1. As DNA, the CDR3 is TGTGCCAGCAGCTTAGATAGCGGGAGGGCCCAAGAGACCCAGTACTTC. This encodes CASSLDSGRAQETQYF.

This chain joins TRBV29-1 and TRBJ2-1; D may be TRBD2 (6 bases). The V gene's germline CDR1 is SQVTM and CDR2 ANQGSEA. V shed 1 base and J shed 10 bases, with 11 bases lying between them. The CDR3 length is 12 residues. This chain's CDR3 is CSVEGGLAEQFF. The CDR3 DNA reads as TGCAGCGTTGAAGGGGGCCTAGCGGAGCAGTTCTTC.

This chain uses TRBV25-1 with TRBJ1-6, with D possibly matching TRBD1 (5 bases). Germline V lookup: CDR1 MGHDK, CDR2 SYGVNS. V shed 0 bases and J shed 10 bases, with 16 bases lying between them. The CDR3 runs 16 residues. The CDR3 DNA reads TGTGCCAGCAGTGAATATGGGGCAGAGGACGTCTCACCCCTCCACTTT. Translation: CASSEYGAEDVSPLHF.

The J gene is TRBJ2-2, the V gene TRBV4-2; no clear D. This CDR3 spans 12 amino acids. Per germline, CDR1 LGHNA and CDR2 YNFKEQ. The V gene lost 0 bases and the J gene lost 8 bases, with 4 bases spanning the gap. CDR3 nucleotides: TGTGCCAGCAGCCAAGAATTAGGGGAGCTGTTTTTT. It translates to CASSQELGELFF.

The rearrangement uses TRBV5-6 and TRBJ2-3; 8 positions match TRBD2. CDR1 and CDR2 from the germline V gene are SGHDT and YYEEEE. The CDR3 runs to 16 residues. Germline trimming cut 1 base from V and 2 bases from J; bases unmatched to any gene: 6. CDR3 sequence reads: CASSLWSGGPTDTQYF. The CDR3 DNA reads TGTGCCAGCAGCTTGTGGAGCGGGGGACCCACAGATACGCAGTATTTT.

V gene TRBV5-1 combines with J gene TRBJ1-5; no clear D. V lost 1 base and J 4 bases, leaving 12 bases between the germline ends. Germline V CDR1 and CDR2: SGHRS, YFSETQ. This CDR3 is 15 amino acids long. The CDR3 coding sequence is TGCGCCAGCAGCTTGAATCCCGGAGCAAATCAGCCCCAGCATTTT. Protein product: CASSLNPGANQPQHF.

V gene TRBV7-2 combines with J gene TRBJ1-5; possibly TRBD1 for D (6 bases). The CDR3 is made up of 15 amino acids. V gave up 4 bases and J gave up 6 bases, with 16 bases separating them. CDR1 and CDR2 (germline): SGHTA, FQGNSA. The CDR3 DNA reads as TGTGCCAGCAGCTCGGGGGACACGGGAGGTCAGCCCCAGCATTTT. Translating gives CASSSGDTGGQPQHF.

The rearrangement links TRBV27 to TRBJ2-1, with D maybe TRBD2 (6 bases). Germline values: CDR1 MNHEY, CDR2 SMNVEV (reference sequence). The V end lost 9 bases, the J end lost 5 bases, and 17 bases lay between the germline ends. The CDR3 covers 14 residues. The DNA for the CDR3 is TGTGCCAGTAGCCCCGGGACTCTAGACAATGAGCAGTTCTTC. It codes for CASSPGTLDNEQFF.

The chain links TRBV5-4 to TRBJ1-6, with D possibly being TRBD1 (5 bases). Germline V gene sequence: CDR1 SGHNT, CDR2 YYREEE (reference sequence). The CDR3 runs to 18 residues. V lost 1 base, J lost 0 bases, and 14 bases lay in between. DNA for the CDR3: TGTGCCAGCAGCTTGTCCGGGGGTTTGGGCTCCTATAATTCACCCCTCCACTTT. It translates to CASSLSGGLGSYNSPLHF.

In its sample, this clone was seen a few times. The chain uses TRBV9 and TRBJ1-1; D is undetermined. CDR3 length: 14 amino acids. Trimming shortened V by 0 bases and J by 1 base, and 7 bases separated the two germline ends. Germline CDR1 and CDR2: SGDLS and YYNGEE. The CDR3, as DNA: TGTGCCAGCAGCGTAGAAGGCGGGAACACTGAAGCTTTCTTT. Protein sequence: CASSVEGGNTEAFF.

This rearrangement joins TRBV5-4 to TRBJ1-6, with 9 bases aligning to TRBD1. CDR1 and CDR2 from the germline V gene are SGHNT and YYREEE (reference sequence). The CDR3 consists of 14 residues. J lost 9 bases, V lost 3 bases, and 4 bases had no gene match. The CDR3 reads CASSSGQGGSPLHF. The CDR3 DNA follows: TGTGCCAGCAGCTCGGGACAGGGTGGTTCACCCCTCCACTTT.

The sample holds one count of this clone. This sequence joins TRBV5-6 and TRBJ1-2; the D is unclear. The CDR3 is made up of 14 amino acids. V was clipped by 1 base and J by 2 bases, with 9 bases between them. Germline V gives CDR1 SGHDT, CDR2 YYEEEE. The CDR3 is CASSLNRQNYGYTF. CDR3 DNA sequence: TGTGCCAGCAGCTTGAACCGACAAAACTATGGCTACACCTTC.

The V call is TRBV4-1, the J call TRBJ2-1; 12 nucleotides agree with TRBD2. Losses at the gene ends were 1 base for V and 5 bases for J; bases not matched to a gene: 6. The CDR3 covers 17 residues. Germline CDR1 MGHRA, CDR2 YSYEKL. The DNA for the CDR3 is TGCGCCAGCAGCCAAGGGCTAGCGGGGGGGTGGGACAATGAGCAGTTCTTC. This gives the protein CASSQGLAGGWDNEQFF.

This clone was counted only a few times. This sequence joins TRBV29-1 and TRBJ1-1; tentatively, D is TRBD1 (5 bases). V gave up 7 bases and J gave up 6 bases, with 15 bases separating them. Germline-derived CDR1 and CDR2 are SQVTM and ANQGSEA. The CDR3 totals 12 residues. The CDR3 region is CSGWGGHAEAFF. The CDR3 DNA sequence: TGCAGCGGTTGGGGCGGGCATGCTGAAGCTTTCTTT.

This rearrangement joins TRBV6-1 to TRBJ1-1; a weak D match, TRBD1 (5 bases). The germline V and J ends were trimmed by 6 bases and 8 bases, with 10 bases remaining between them. Germline lookup yields CDR1 MNHNS and CDR2 SASEGT. The CDR3 has 11 residues. CDR3 DNA: TGTGCCAGCAGCCAGGAGGGGGAAGCTTTCTTT. This sequence encodes CASSQEGEAFF.

The chain couples TRBV5-4 to TRBJ1-2; D gene uncertain. The germline V gene encodes CDR1 SGHNT and CDR2 YYREEE (reference sequence). Trimming cost V 4 bases and J 4 bases, with 17 bases left between them. The CDR3 covers 15 residues. CDR3 in amino acids: CASSAHGVGFYGYTF. The CDR3 bases are TGTGCCAGCAGCGCACACGGTGTTGGGTTCTATGGCTACACCTTC. Full variable domain (outside the CDR3, taken from reference TRBV5-4 and TRBJ1-2): ETGVTQSPTHLIKTRGQQVTLRCSSQSGHNTVSWYQQALGQGPQFIFQYYREEENGRGNFPPRFSGLQFPNYSSELNVNALELDDSALYLCASSAHGVGFYGYTFGSGTRLTVV.

The rearrangement links TRBV7-2 to TRBJ2-7, with TRBD2 identical over 12 bases. The germline gives CDR1 SGHTA, CDR2 FQGNSA. J lost 5 bases, V lost 1 base, and 6 bases had no gene match. The CDR3 loop spans 16 amino acids. The CDR3 loop is CASSLVLAGGGDEQYF. The CDR3 DNA reads TGTGCCAGCAGCTTAGTACTAGCGGGGGGAGGTGACGAGCAGTACTTC. The whole variable domain, remainder taken from reference TRBV7-2 and TRBJ2-7, is GAGVSQSPSNKVTEKGKDVELRCDPISGHTALYWYRQSLGQGLEFLIYFQGNSAPDKSGLPSDRFSAERTGGSVSTLTIQRTQQEDSAVYLCASSLVLAGGGDEQYFGPGTRLTVT.

This chain joins TRBV2 and TRBJ2-1, with D unclear. The CDR3 covers 12 residues. CDR1 is SNHLY, CDR2 FYNNEI, per germline. Trimming shortened V by 5 bases and J by 7 bases, and 9 bases separated the two germline ends. CDR3 protein: CASSLLQNEQFF. CDR3 nucleotide sequence: TGTGCCAGCAGTTTACTCCAAAATGAGCAGTTCTTC.